This T cell receptor (beta chain) was profiled in a study of shared clonotypes between healthy human individuals. Of note for this clone: Its antigen is not known.

Several immunoSEQ 96-well plates shared each subset's DNA, each plate a replicate. Sequenced by immunoSEQ multiplex PCR; TCRdb stores in-frame clones only, minus some. This table holds around 2.5 million clones, under 95% found once. Notes on the study in general: Across a few donors, naive CD4 shared 5% to 6%, naive CD8 around 4%, memory CD4 roughly 2.4%, memory CD8 0.4%.

This CDR3 contains 16 residues. Trimming left V 1 base short and J 5 bases short, with 15 bases between. CDR1 MNHEY and CDR2 SMNVEV come from the germline V gene (reference sequence). This TCR derives from a man between 18 and 29 years old in good health. Some clones in this sample may be carry-over from other donors' samples. The material sequenced was naive CD4+ T cells from PBMCs. The subset is: CD45RA+ positively selected. The V gene is TRBV27, the J gene TRBJ2-1; D perhaps matches TRBD2 (6 bases). The DNA for the CDR3 is TGTGCCAGCAGTTTATTGGGTCTAGCGCACGACAATGAGCAGTTCTTC. Its protein is CASSLLGLAHDNEQFF.